The T cell receptor (beta chain) under discussion was sequenced for a study of cytomegalovirus exposure and HLA in healthy donors. With 60 Vbeta and 13 Jbeta primers, the PCR was carried out. The repertoire was sequenced with immunoSEQ multiplex PCR; TCRdb's copy has only in-frame clones and lacks some. Counted here are 150,000 to 200,000 clones, around 81% occurring once; the ten biggest clones make up around 2.2%. V was trimmed by 0 bases and J by 5 bases, leaving 10 bases between them. CDR3 length equals 15 residues. Remarks on this clone: The antigen remains undetermined.

Points from the study as a whole: Analyzed later, association rates of TCRs varied across HLA loci, with DRB1 most and HLA-C fewest. Some V segments could not be told apart, so they were left out, TRBV6-2 and TRBV6-3 among them. No immune exposure information besides CMV serostatus was available.

Although they were nominally healthy when sampled, donors likely had unrecorded immune exposures. Sequenced sample: PBMCs. The receptor was isolated from a woman under 30 in good health and CMV-seropositive. The chain joins TRBV6-7 to TRBJ1-4; tentative D call: TRBD1 (6 bases). TRBV6-7 is an ORF, and what it does is uncertain. CDR3 region: CASSYSGGRNEKLFF. DNA of the CDR3: TGTGCCAGCAGTTACTCAGGGGGAAGGAATGAAAAACTGTTTTTT.